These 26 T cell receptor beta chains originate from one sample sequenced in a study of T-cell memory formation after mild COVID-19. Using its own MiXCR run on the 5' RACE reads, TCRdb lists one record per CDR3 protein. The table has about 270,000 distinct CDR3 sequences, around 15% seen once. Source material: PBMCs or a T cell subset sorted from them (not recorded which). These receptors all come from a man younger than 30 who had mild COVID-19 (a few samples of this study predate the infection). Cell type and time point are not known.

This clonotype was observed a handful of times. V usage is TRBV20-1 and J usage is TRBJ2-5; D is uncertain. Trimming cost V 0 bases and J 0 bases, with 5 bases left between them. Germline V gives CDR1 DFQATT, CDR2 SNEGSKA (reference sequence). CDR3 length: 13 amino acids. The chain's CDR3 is CSARDSYQETQYF. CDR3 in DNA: TGCAGTGCTAGAGATTCCTACCAAGAGACCCAGTACTTC.

This CDR3 reads CASSDGAGWAFF. CDR3 DNA sequence: TGTGCCAGCAGTGACGGGGCCGGGTGGGCTTTCTTT. The chain has TRBV2 and TRBJ1-1; D might be TRBD1 (5 bases). The CDR3 is made up of 12 amino acids. V was trimmed by 3 bases and J by 11 bases, leaving 13 bases between them. Germline values: CDR1 SNHLY, CDR2 FYNNEI.

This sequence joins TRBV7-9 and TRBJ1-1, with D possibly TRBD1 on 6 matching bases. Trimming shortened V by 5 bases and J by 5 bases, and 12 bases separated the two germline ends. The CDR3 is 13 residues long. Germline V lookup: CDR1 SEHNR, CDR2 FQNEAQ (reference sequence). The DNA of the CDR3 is TGTGCCAGCAGCATAGAAGGGGGTACTGAAGCTTTCTTT. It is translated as CASSIEGGTEAFF.

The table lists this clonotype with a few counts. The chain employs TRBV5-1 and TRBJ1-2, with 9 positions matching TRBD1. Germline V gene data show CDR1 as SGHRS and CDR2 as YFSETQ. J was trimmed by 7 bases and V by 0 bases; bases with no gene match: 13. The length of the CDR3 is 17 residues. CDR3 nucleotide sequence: TGCGCCAGCAGCTTGGATTTCTCGGACAGGGGTTTTTCTGGCTACACCTTC. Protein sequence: CASSLDFSDRGFSGYTF.

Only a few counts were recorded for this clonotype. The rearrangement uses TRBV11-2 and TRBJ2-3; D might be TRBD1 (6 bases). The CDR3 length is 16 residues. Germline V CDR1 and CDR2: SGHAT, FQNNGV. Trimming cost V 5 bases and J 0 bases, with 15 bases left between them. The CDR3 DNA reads TGTGCCAGCAGCATGGACAGTCTCTCTAGCACAGATACGCAGTATTTT. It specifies CASSMDSLSSTDTQYF.

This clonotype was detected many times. As DNA, the CDR3 is TGTGCCAGCAGCTTGCCGGGACTGCCCACCGGGGAGCTGTTTTTT. Translating it yields CASSLPGLPTGELFF. The chain combines TRBV7-9 with TRBJ2-2; TRBD2 is a possible D gene (6 bases). Germline CDR1 SEHNR, CDR2 FQNEAQ (reference sequence). The CDR3 totals 15 residues. V gave up 3 bases and J gave up 4 bases, with 12 bases separating them.

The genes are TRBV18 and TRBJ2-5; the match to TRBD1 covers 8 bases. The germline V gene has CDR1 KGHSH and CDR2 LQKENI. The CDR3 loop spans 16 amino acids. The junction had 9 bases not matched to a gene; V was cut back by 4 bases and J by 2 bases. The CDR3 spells CASSLRTGSLQETQYF. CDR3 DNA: TGTGCCAGCTCACTCAGGACAGGGAGCCTTCAAGAGACCCAGTACTTC.

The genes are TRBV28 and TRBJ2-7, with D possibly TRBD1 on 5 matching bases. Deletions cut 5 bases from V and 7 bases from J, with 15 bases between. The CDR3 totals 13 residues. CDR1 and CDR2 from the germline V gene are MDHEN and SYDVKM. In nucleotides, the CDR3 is TGTGCCAGCAGTATCAGGGTTTGGGAAGAGCAGTACGTC. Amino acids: CASSIRVWEEQYV.

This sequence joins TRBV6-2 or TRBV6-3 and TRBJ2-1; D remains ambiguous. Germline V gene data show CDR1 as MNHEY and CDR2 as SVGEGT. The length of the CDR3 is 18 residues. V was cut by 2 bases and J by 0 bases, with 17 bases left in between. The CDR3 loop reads CASSYPLRLMSSYNEQFF. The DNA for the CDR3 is TGTGCCAGCAGTTACCCCCTCAGATTGATGAGCTCCTACAATGAGCAGTTCTTC.

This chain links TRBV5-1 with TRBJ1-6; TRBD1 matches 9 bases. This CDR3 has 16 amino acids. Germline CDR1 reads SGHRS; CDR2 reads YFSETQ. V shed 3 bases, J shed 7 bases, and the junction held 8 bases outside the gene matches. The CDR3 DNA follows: TGCGCCAGCAGCTACTCCGGGACAGGGAAGAATTCACCCCTCCACTTT. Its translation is CASSYSGTGKNSPLHF.

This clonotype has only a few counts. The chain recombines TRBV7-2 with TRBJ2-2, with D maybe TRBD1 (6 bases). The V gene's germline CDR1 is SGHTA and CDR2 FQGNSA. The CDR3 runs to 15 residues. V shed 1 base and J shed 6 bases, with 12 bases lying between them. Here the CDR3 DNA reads TGTGCCAGCAGCTTAGTTTGGGGGCAAGCCGGGGAGCTGTTTTTT. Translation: CASSLVWGQAGELFF.

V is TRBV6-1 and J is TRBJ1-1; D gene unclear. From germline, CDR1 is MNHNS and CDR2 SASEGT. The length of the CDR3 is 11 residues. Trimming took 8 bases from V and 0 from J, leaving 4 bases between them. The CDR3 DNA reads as TGTGCCAGCGTATTGAACACTGAAGCTTTCTTT. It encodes CASVLNTEAFF.

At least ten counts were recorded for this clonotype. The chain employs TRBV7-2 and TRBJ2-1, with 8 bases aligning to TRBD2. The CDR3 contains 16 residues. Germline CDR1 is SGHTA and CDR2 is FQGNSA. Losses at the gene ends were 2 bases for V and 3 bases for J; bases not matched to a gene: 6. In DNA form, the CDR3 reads TGTGCCAGCAGCTTATCGGGGGGGAACCTCTACAATGAGCAGTTCTTC. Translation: CASSLSGGNLYNEQFF.

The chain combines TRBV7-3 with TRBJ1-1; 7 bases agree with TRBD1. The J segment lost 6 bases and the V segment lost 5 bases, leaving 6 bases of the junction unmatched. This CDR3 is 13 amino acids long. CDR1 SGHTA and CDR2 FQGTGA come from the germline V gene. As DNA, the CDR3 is TGTGCCAGCAGCCTTACAGGGGTTTCTGAAGCTTTCTTT. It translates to CASSLTGVSEAFF.

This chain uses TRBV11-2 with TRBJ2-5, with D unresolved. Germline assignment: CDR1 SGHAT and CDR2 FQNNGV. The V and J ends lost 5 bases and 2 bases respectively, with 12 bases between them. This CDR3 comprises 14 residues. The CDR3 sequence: CASSPPASQETQYF. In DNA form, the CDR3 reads TGTGCCAGCAGCCCCCCCGCGTCACAAGAGACCCAGTACTTC.

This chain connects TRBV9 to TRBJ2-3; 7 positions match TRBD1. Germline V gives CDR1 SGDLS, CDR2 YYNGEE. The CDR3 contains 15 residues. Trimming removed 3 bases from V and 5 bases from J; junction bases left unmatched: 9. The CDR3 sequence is CASSGRQGTIDTQYF. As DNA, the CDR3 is TGTGCCAGCAGCGGCCGACAGGGCACCATAGATACGCAGTATTTT.

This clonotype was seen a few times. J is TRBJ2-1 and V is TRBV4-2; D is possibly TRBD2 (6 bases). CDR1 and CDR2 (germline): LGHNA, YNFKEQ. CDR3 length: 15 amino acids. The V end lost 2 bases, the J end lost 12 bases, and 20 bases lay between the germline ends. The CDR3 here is CASSQNWGTSGGQFF. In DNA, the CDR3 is TGTGCCAGCAGCCAAAACTGGGGGACTTCAGGTGGGCAGTTCTTC.

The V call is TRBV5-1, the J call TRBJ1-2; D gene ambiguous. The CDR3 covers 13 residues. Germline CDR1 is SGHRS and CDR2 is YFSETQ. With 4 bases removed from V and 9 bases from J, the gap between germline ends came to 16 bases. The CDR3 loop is CASSPGGLGSYTF. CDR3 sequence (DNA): TGCGCCAGCAGCCCGGGTGGGTTGGGAAGCTACACCTTC.

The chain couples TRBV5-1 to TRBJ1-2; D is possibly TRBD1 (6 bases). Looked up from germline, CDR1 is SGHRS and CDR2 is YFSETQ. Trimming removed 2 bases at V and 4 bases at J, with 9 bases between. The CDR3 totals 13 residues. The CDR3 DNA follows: TGCGCCAGCAGCTTACAGGACAGCTATGGCTACACCTTC. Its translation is CASSLQDSYGYTF. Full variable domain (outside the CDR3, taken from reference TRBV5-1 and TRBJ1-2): KAGVTQTPRYLIKTRGQQVTLSCSPISGHRSVSWYQQTPGQGLQFLFEYFSETQRNKGNFPGRFSGRQFSNSRSEMNVSTLELGDSALYLCASSLQDSYGYTFGSGTRLTVV.

CDR3: CASSRLGAGLQFF. CDR3 DNA: TGTGCCAGCAGCCGCCTTGGGGCAGGACTCCAGTTCTTC. J is TRBJ2-1 and V is TRBV7-3; D could derive from TRBD1 or TRBD2 (5 bases each). This CDR3 is 13 amino acids long. Germline lookup yields CDR1 SGHTA and CDR2 FQGTGA. Trimming removed 5 bases from V and 13 bases from J, with 18 bases in between.

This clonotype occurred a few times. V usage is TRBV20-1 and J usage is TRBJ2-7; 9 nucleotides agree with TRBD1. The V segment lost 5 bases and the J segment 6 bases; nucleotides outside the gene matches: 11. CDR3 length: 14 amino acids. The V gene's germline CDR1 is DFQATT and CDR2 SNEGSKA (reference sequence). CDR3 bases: TGCAGTGCTCTTAGACAGGGGGACGTAGGCGAGCAGTACTTC. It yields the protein CSALRQGDVGEQYF.

For the CDR3, the DNA is TGTGCCAGCAGAGAAACAGCGCAGGATGGCTACACCTTC. It encodes CASRETAQDGYTF. The gene calls are TRBV6-5 and TRBJ1-2; D unresolved. The CDR3 has 13 residues. V shed 6 bases and J shed 6 bases, with 14 bases lying between them. From germline, CDR1 is MNHEY and CDR2 SVGAGI.

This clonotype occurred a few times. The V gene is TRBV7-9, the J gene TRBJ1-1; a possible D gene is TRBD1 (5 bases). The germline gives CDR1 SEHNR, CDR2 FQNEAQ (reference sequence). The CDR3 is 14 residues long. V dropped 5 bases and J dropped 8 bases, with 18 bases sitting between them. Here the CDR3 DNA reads TGTGCCAGCAGCCTGGGGGACGTCGGAAGGGAAGCTTTCTTT. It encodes CASSLGDVGREAFF.

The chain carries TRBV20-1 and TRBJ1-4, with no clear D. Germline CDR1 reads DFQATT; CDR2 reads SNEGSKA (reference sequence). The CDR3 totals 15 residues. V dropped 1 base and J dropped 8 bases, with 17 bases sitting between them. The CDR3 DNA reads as TGCAGTGCTAGAGTAAATCGGCCGGTAGGCGAAAAACTGTTTTTT. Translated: CSARVNRPVGEKLFF.

The CDR3 DNA reads as TGCAGCGTGGGGACAGAGTATCAGCCCCAGCATTTT. The encoded protein is CSVGTEYQPQHF. The chain joins TRBV29-1 to TRBJ1-5; 7 nucleotides align to TRBD1. The CDR3 length is 12 residues. Germline V gene sequence: CDR1 SQVTM, CDR2 ANQGSEA. The V gene end was trimmed by 6 bases and the J gene end by 5 bases; junction bases not matched to a gene: 4.

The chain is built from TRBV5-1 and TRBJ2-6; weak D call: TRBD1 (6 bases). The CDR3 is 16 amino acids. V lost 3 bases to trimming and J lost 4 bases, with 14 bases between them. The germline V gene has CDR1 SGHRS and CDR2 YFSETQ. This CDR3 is CASSSGAVTGANVLTF. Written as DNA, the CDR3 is TGCGCCAGCAGCTCAGGGGCTGTCACCGGGGCCAACGTCCTGACTTTC.